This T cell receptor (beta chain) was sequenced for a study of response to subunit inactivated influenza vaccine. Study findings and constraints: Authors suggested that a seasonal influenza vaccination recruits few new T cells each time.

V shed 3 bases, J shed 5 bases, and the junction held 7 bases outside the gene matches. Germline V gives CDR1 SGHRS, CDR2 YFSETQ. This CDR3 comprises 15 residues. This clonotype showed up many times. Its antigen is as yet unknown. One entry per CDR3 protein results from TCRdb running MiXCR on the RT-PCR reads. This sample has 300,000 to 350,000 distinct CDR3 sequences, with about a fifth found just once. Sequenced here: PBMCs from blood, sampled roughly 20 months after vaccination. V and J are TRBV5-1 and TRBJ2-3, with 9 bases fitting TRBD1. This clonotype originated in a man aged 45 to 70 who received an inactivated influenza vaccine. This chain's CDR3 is CASSSNRGRKDTQYF. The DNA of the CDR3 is TGCGCCAGCAGCTCGAACAGGGGGCGGAAAGATACGCAGTATTTT. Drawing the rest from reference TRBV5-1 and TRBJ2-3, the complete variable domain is KAGVTQTPRYLIKTRGQQVTLSCSPISGHRSVSWYQQTPGQGLQFLFEYFSETQRNKGNFPGRFSGRQFSNSRSEMNVSTLELGDSALYLCASSSNRGRKDTQYFGPGTRLTVL.